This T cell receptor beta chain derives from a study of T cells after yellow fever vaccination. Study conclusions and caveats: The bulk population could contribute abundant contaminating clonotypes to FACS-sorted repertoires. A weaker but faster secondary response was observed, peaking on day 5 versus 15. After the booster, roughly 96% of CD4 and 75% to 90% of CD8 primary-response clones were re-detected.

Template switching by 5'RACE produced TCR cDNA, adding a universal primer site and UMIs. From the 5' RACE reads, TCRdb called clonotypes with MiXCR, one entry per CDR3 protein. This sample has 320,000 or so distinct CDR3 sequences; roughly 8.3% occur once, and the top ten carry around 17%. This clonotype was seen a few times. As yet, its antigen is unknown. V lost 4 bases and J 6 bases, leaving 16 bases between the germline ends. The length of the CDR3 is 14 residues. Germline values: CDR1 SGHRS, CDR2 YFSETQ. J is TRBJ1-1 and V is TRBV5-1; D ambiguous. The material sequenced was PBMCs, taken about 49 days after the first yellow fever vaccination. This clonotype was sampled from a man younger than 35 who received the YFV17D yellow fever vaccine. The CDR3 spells CASSPKDGSSEAFF. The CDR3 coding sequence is TGCGCCAGCAGCCCGAAAGACGGAAGCTCTGAAGCTTTCTTT.